The rows below give T cell receptor beta chains drawn from one sample of a study of read filtering for tumor transcriptome and immune sequencing. In TCRdb, the reads were re-called with MiXCR into one record per CDR3 protein. This table has more than 100,000 distinct CDR3 sequences, approximately 12% appearing once. What was sequenced was a population of CD138-negative cells sorted from bone marrow. The receptors come from a donor aged 40 or over with multiple myeloma. The CDR3 runs from the conserved cysteine through the conserved F or W. D genes are given only for firm matches. The listing skips clone size in some rows; elsewhere it reads once, few, many or a size class.

length	size	V	J	D	CDR3	DNA
17	many	TRBV30	TRBJ1-5	NA	CAWSSVQGRGGNQPQHF	TGTGCCTGGAGTTCTGTCCAGGGCAGGGGTGGGAATCAGCCCCAGCATTTT
15	many	TRBV7-9	TRBJ2-2	TRBD1	CASSFITGDTGELFF	TGTGCCAGCAGCTTCATTACAGGGGACACCGGGGAGCTGTTTTTT
14	NA	TRBV11-1	TRBJ2-5	NA	CASCLGGVSETQYF	TGTGCCAGCTGCTTAGGGGGGGTGTCCGAGACCCAGTACTTC
12	many	TRBV5-6	TRBJ2-7	NA	CASSLGPLRRVF	TGTGCCAGCAGCTTGGGACCTCTCCGTCGCGTTTTC
14	NA	TRBV28	TRBJ2-1	TRBD2	CASSQAGATNEQFF	TGTGCCAGCAGTCAAGCGGGGGCGACAAATGAGCAGTTCTTC
13	many	TRBV2	TRBJ2-2	NA	CASSTQYAGELFF	TGTGCCAGCAGTACCCAGTACGCCGGGGAGCTGTTTTTT
14	many	TRBV5-1	TRBJ2-3	TRBD2	CASSTGLDGDTQYF	TGCGCCAGCAGCACGGGACTAGATGGAGATACGCAGTATTTT
15	few	TRBV7-9	TRBJ2-7	TRBD2	CASSTSSGRAYEQYF	TGTGCCAGCAGCACCTCTAGCGGGAGGGCCTACGAGCAGTACTTC
17	many	TRBV29-1	TRBJ2-2	TRBD2	CSVSDSGRGRDTGELFF	TGCAGCGTTTCGGATAGCGGGAGGGGTAGGGACACCGGGGAGCTGTTTTTT
16	many	TRBV28	TRBJ2-1	NA	CASRGNRGGFGNEQFF	TGTGCCAGCCGGGGAAACAGGGGGGGATTTGGCAATGAGCAGTTCTTC
14	many	TRBV5-1	TRBJ1-1	TRBD1	CASSLGTGDTEAFF	TGTGCCAGCAGCTTAGGGACAGGGGACACTGAAGCTTTCTTT
13	many	TRBV7-3	TRBJ2-1	NA	CASSSGQYNEQFF	TGTGCCAGCAGCTCAGGACAGTACAATGAGCAGTTCTTC
16	NA	TRBV4-1	TRBJ2-3	NA	CASSQESDLRLDTQYF	TGCGCCAGCAGCCAAGAGTCAGATCTCCGGCTAGATACGCAGTACTTT
14	many	TRBV4-2	TRBJ2-7	NA	CASSQGTISYEQYF	TGTGCCAGCAGCCAAGGTACTATCTCCTACGAGCAGTACTTC
13	many	TRBV6-2/TRBV6-3	TRBJ1-5	TRBD1	CASSDRGDQPQHF	TGTGCCAGCAGTGACAGGGGAGATCAGCCCCAGCATTTT